This TCR beta chain was sequenced in a study of blood T cell repertoires in COVID-19. Trimming stripped 10 bases from V and 4 bases from J, with 14 bases between. Germline V CDR1 and CDR2: SNHLY, FYNNEI. The CDR3 extends over 13 amino acids. Authors' processing steps: By means of reference gene primer amplification, nucleated cell counts were estimated. TCRdb's table, derived via immunoSEQ multiplex PCR, lists solely in-frame clones and lacks some. V, J and clone size reflect that table, while D and trimming were determined from the DNA. The sample lists about 190,000 clones, around 90% occurring once.

The chain is built from TRBV2 and TRBJ2-1; perhaps TRBD2 as D (6 bases). The sequence was collected from a man aged 45-65 years with acute or convalescent COVID-19. The sample comprised peripheral blood. The CDR3: CATRASAYNEQFF. In nucleotides, the CDR3 is TGTGCCACCAGGGCTAGCGCGTACAATGAGCAGTTCTTC.